A selection of T cell receptor beta chains follows, all from one sample in a study of CD8 T cells in Susac syndrome. TCRdb used MiXCR to reprocess the immunoSEQ multiplex PCR reads, holding one entry per CDR3 protein. The sample gives roughly 330,000 distinct CDR3 sequences, about 92% of which show up once; 0.065% is in the top ten. The sample taken for sequencing was CD4+ T cells from PBMCs. The receptors were sampled from a human donor with multiple sclerosis. Both conserved end residues are part of each CDR3. A D gene is named only where the DNA matches it firmly. Size is omitted from some rows. Given values are once, few, many or a class for expanded clones.

clone_size	d_call	v_call	j_call	cdr3_nt	cdr3_aa
NA	NA	TRBV29-1	TRBJ2-3	TGCAGCGTTCTCAGATCGCTGTCCACAGATACGCAGTATTTT	CSVLRSLSTDTQYF
NA	TRBD1	TRBV2	TRBJ2-5	TGTGCCAGCAGGATGACAGGGCTCCAAGAGACCCAGTACTTC	CASRMTGLQETQYF
NA	TRBD1	TRBV4-1	TRBJ2-7	TGCGCCAGCAGCCAATCATCCGGGACAGGGTGGCAGGAGCAGTACTTC	CASSQSSGTGWQEQYF
NA	NA	TRBV7-9	TRBJ1-2	TGTGCCAGCAGCTTAGGTGGTCGTAACTATGGCTACACCTTC	CASSLGGRNYGYTF
NA	TRBD2	TRBV29-1	TRBJ2-2	TGCAGCGTTGGAGGGAGGGCCTTAACCGGGGAGCTGTTTTTT	CSVGGRALTGELFF
NA	NA	TRBV6-2/TRBV6-3	TRBJ1-5	TGTGCCAGCAGTTACCCAGGGAGAGGGGAGAGGAGCAATCAGCCCCAGCATTTT	CASSYPGRGERSNQPQHF
NA	TRBD2	TRBV12-3/TRBV12-4	TRBJ2-1	TGTGCCAGCAGGGGGCTAGCGGGGTCCAATGAGCAGTTCTTC	CASRGLAGSNEQFF
NA	NA	TRBV24-1	TRBJ2-2	TGTGCCACCAGTGACAGGGGACTACCCACCGGGGAGCTGTTTTTT	CATSDRGLPTGELFF
once	TRBD2	TRBV12-5	TRBJ2-5	TGTGCTAGTGGCCACACGGCGGGAGGGGGGCAAGAGACCCAGTACTTC	CASGHTAGGGQETQYF
NA	TRBD1	TRBV5-1	TRBJ1-5	TGCGCCAGCAGCTTGGAAGCAGGGGGTAGTCAGCCCCAGCATTTT	CASSLEAGGSQPQHF
NA	NA	TRBV2	TRBJ1-1	TGTGCCAGCGCCCTCTCGCCCAACGGGGACACTGAAGCTTTCTTT	CASALSPNGDTEAFF
NA	NA	TRBV3-1	TRBJ1-1	TGTGCCAGCAGCCCCCAACCGACTGGAACTGAAGCTTTCTTT	CASSPQPTGTEAFF
NA	NA	TRBV20-1	TRBJ1-5	TGCAGTGCTAGACCCTCAACGGGGGGCAATCAGCCCCAGCATTTT	CSARPSTGGNQPQHF
NA	TRBD1	TRBV3-1	TRBJ2-1	TGTGCCAGCAGCCAAGGCCCGACAGGGGGCTCCTACAATGAGCAGTTCTTC	CASSQGPTGGSYNEQFF
NA	NA	TRBV19	TRBJ1-5	TGTGCCAGCCGGGTTAATTTCGAGTCCTATAGCAATCAGCCCCAGCATTTT	CASRVNFESYSNQPQHF
NA	NA	TRBV10-3	TRBJ2-3	TGTGCCATCAGTGTGGGGGGCGGCACAGATACGCAGTATTTT	CAISVGGGTDTQYF
NA	NA	TRBV20-1	TRBJ1-2	TGCAGTGCTCCAGCGACAGGAGGGTATGGCTACACCTTC	CSAPATGGYGYTF
NA	NA	TRBV29-1	TRBJ2-4	TGCAGCGTTGCGAATGCTCAGGTTGCCATTCAGTACTTC	CSVANAQVAIQYF
NA	NA	TRBV6-5	TRBJ2-7	TGTGCCAGCAGTTACGGGACTCCCCTTCGGGAGCAGTACTTC	CASSYGTPLREQYF
NA	NA	TRBV5-1	TRBJ1-2	TGCGCCAGCAGCTTGGAGCAGGGTCGTCCGTATGGCTACACCTTC	CASSLEQGRPYGYTF
few	NA	TRBV6-2/TRBV6-3	TRBJ2-7	TGTGCCAGCAGCCCGAGGGGCGAGCAGTACTTC	CASSPRGEQYF
NA	TRBD1	TRBV6-2/TRBV6-3	TRBJ1-5	TGTGCCAGCAGTTACGTACAGGGGAATCAGCCCCAGCATTTT	CASSYVQGNQPQHF
once	NA	TRBV19	TRBJ1-1	TGTGCCAGTACGCAGGAGCGGGGATTGAGAAGGGCTGAAGCTTTCTTT	CASTQERGLRRAEAFF
NA	TRBD2	TRBV6-5	TRBJ2-3	TGTGCCAGCAGTCGCGAGGGAGCGGGGTGGCGGTATTTT	CASSREGAGWRYF
NA	TRBD1	TRBV19	TRBJ1-2	TGTGCCAGTAGCCGGGACAGGGAAGACTATGGCTACACCTTC	CASSRDREDYGYTF
NA	NA	TRBV12-3/TRBV12-4	TRBJ1-4	TGTGCCAGCAGCCCTTCCGATGAAAAACTGTTTTTT	CASSPSDEKLFF
NA	NA	TRBV2	TRBJ2-2	TGTGCCAGAGGGGGAACCGGGGAGCTGTTTTTT	CARGGTGELFF
NA	TRBD1	TRBV5-1	TRBJ2-7	TGCGCCAGCAGCGAGCCGGACAGGGGTTCCGAGCAGTACTTC	CASSEPDRGSEQYF
once	TRBD2	TRBV10-2	TRBJ2-1	TGCGCCAGCAGTGAGTTACAGCGGGGATCCTACAATGAGCAGTTCTTC	CASSELQRGSYNEQFF
NA	TRBD1	TRBV4-2	TRBJ1-5	TGTGCCAGCAGCCTTCTGGACAGGGGAGGCAATCAGCCCCAGCATTTT	CASSLLDRGGNQPQHF
once	TRBD1	TRBV20-1	TRBJ1-3	TGCAGCTCCCGACAGGGGAACTCTGGAAACACCATATATTTT	CSSRQGNSGNTIYF
NA	NA	TRBV6-1	TRBJ2-3	TGTGCCACCCGGCTCTCTCTTCCGGGGAACACAGATACGCAGTATTTT	CATRLSLPGNTDTQYF
NA	TRBD1	TRBV30	TRBJ1-1	TGTGCCTGGAGCCGGGACAGGGAGGCAGCAGCTTTCTTT	CAWSRDREAAAFF
NA	TRBD1	TRBV11-2	TRBJ2-7	TGTGCCAGCAGCCCCGAAGTGTTAGGGGGCCGCTCCTACGAGCAGTACTTC	CASSPEVLGGRSYEQYF
NA	NA	TRBV7-9	TRBJ2-7	TGTGCCAGCAGCTTAGCGTACGGCGGCTACGAGCAGTACTTC	CASSLAYGGYEQYF
once	NA	TRBV5-6	TRBJ2-7	TGTGCCAGCAGCTCGGACAAGAACTACGGGCAGTACTTC	CASSSDKNYGQYF
NA	TRBD1	TRBV29-1	TRBJ1-1	TGCAGCGGAACCGGGACAGCGAACACTGAAGCTTTCTTT	CSGTGTANTEAFF
NA	TRBD1	TRBV6-5	TRBJ2-1	TGTGCCAGCAGAGGGACAGCGAACAATGAGCAGTTCTTC	CASRGTANNEQFF
NA	NA	TRBV6-5	TRBJ1-2	TGTGCCAGCAGTCCCCATACCCTTGAGACAAATGGCTACACCTTC	CASSPHTLETNGYTF
NA	NA	TRBV6-4	TRBJ2-2	TGTGCCAGCAGTGTGGAGGTGACCGGGGAGCTGTTTTTT	CASSVEVTGELFF
NA	NA	TRBV5-1	TRBJ1-2	TGCGCCAGCAGCTTGGAAGTGGGACGAGGCGGCTACACCTTC	CASSLEVGRGGYTF
NA	NA	TRBV7-3	TRBJ2-1	TGTGCCAGCAGCCCCCCAGGGGGGAGCTACAATGAGCAGTTCTTC	CASSPPGGSYNEQFF
NA	NA	TRBV15	TRBJ2-7	TGTGCCACCAGCAGAGAAGGGCGTTACGAGCAGTACTTC	CATSREGRYEQYF